The clone carrying this T cell receptor (beta chain) showed up many times. As originally analysed: Estimation of nucleated cell counts was performed using reference gene primer amplification. Clones were read by immunoSEQ multiplex PCR, and TCRdb kept only the in-frame ones, dropping some. The V and J calls and clone size come from that table; D and trimming were worked out from the DNA. The profile shows 55,000 to 75,000 clones, approximately 80% of them singletons. The source of the sample is a study of blood T cell repertoires in COVID-19. Study-wide background: Samples representing acute and convalescent COVID-19 were sourced from the United States, Italy and Spain. From T cells, B-cell-depleted T cells, or PBMCs came the material, which was cDNA or gDNA.

V shed 1 base and J 8 bases; nucleotides not matched to a gene: 10. Germline V gene sequence: CDR1 GTSNPN, CDR2 SVGIG (reference sequence). This CDR3 spans 14 amino acids. Sequenced material: peripheral blood. This chain joins TRBV30 and TRBJ1-2; 7 bases align to TRBD1. The sequence came from a human donor in a cohort sampled during active COVID-19. CDR3 sequence (DNA): TGTGCCTGGAGTGCAGACAGGGTGGCAGGCGGCTACACCTTC. This translates into CAWSADRVAGGYTF.